The 29 T cell receptor beta chains listed next were all sequenced from one sample in a study of T-cell reconstitution after alpha-beta-depleted transplantation in children. For TCRbeta, the library was prepared with unique molecular identifiers. TCRdb recomputed calls from the PCR reads with MiXCR, one row per CDR3 protein. The repertoire includes more than 150,000 distinct CDR3 sequences, roughly 15% of them detected once, and less than 15% sits in the top ten. The sample here was PBMCs from the stem cell graft donor, taken from the stem cell graft. The receptor source for this set is a human donor who donated a stem cell graft to a child with acute lymphoblastic leukemia.

There are many counts of this clonotype. The rearrangement uses TRBV5-1 and TRBJ2-3, with D unresolved. The CDR3 is 13 amino acids. Germline CDR1 SGHRS, CDR2 YFSETQ. The germline V and J ends were trimmed by 3 bases and 1 base, with 6 bases remaining between them. CDR3 bases: TGCGCCAGCAGCTCGCACGGCACAGATACGCAGTATTTT. This sequence encodes CASSSHGTDTQYF.

This clonotype was recorded at least ten times. The chain employs TRBV4-1 and TRBJ2-2; D is unclear. Germline V lookup: CDR1 MGHRA, CDR2 YSYEKL. V lost 4 bases, J lost 4 bases, and 10 bases lay in between. The CDR3 loop spans 14 amino acids. CDR3 amino acids: CASSPAFSTGELFF. The CDR3 nucleotides read TGCGCCAGCAGCCCAGCCTTTAGCACCGGGGAGCTGTTTTTT.

This clonotype came up many times. The V and J genes are TRBV10-3 and TRBJ2-7; maybe TRBD2 (6 bases). CDR1 is ENHRY, CDR2 SYGVKD, per germline. This CDR3 region has 15 residues. V was shortened by 7 bases and J by 3 bases, with 19 bases between the two germline ends. The CDR3 protein is CAIKAGGELNYEQYF. The CDR3, as DNA: TGTGCCATCAAGGCCGGAGGGGAGCTCAACTACGAGCAGTACTTC.

V and J are TRBV20-1 and TRBJ2-1; 8 bases agree with TRBD1. In germline, CDR1 is DFQATT, CDR2 SNEGSKA (reference sequence). After removal of 5 bases from V and 8 bases from J, the junction contained 23 bases not matched to a gene. The CDR3 sequence is 18 residues long. The CDR3 DNA reads TGCAGTGCTTGTATCCCTATTCGGACAGGGAAATACTTCGATGAGCAGTTCTTC. Translated: CSACIPIRTGKYFDEQFF.

Details on this clonotype: At one of its ends the junction is not consistent with the germline gene, which may arise from a read error. The chain is built from TRBV20-1 and TRBJ2-6, with D perhaps matching TRBD2 (7 bases). The CDR3 totals 17 residues. Germline V gene data show CDR1 as DFQATT and CDR2 as SNEGSKA (reference sequence). Here the CDR3 DNA reads TGCAGTGCTAGGTTGAGGGGGGGGCTCTCTGGGGCCAACGCCCTGACTTTC. Translating gives CSARLRGGLSGANALTF.

The table lists this clonotype with many counts. The chain links TRBV12-3 or TRBV12-4 to TRBJ1-1; D call uncertain. The ends were cut back, 7 bases at V and 4 bases at J, with 10 bases in the middle. This CDR3 has 12 residues. The CDR3 here is CASTIRATEAFF. In DNA, the CDR3 is TGTGCCAGCACCATAAGGGCCACTGAAGCTTTCTTT.

In its sample, this clonotype was seen many times. This chain joins TRBV6-1 and TRBJ2-2, with 7 bases matching TRBD1. The CDR3 loop spans 17 amino acids. CDR1 is MNHNS, CDR2 SASEGT, per germline. V gave up 6 bases and J gave up 4 bases; unmatched junction bases: 14. The CDR3 protein is CASRTHDRERLTGELFF. For the CDR3, the DNA is TGTGCCAGCAGAACACACGACAGGGAACGTCTCACCGGGGAGCTGTTTTTT.

The J gene is TRBJ2-3, the V gene TRBV20-1; 9 bases are a match to TRBD2. V was pared by 5 bases and J by 5 bases, with 14 bases of the junction left unmatched. Germline CDR1 reads DFQATT; CDR2 reads SNEGSKA (reference sequence). The CDR3 contains 16 residues. CDR3 amino acids: CSASRSGTSLRDTQYF. The CDR3 DNA is TGCAGTGCTTCTCGGAGTGGGACTAGCCTCAGAGATACGCAGTATTTT.

In its sample, this clonotype was seen many times. This chain links TRBV12-3 or TRBV12-4 with TRBJ1-2, with no clear D. This CDR3 has 12 amino acids. The V end was cut by 3 bases, the J end by 8 bases, with 10 bases between. The CDR3, as DNA: TGTGCCAGCAGTTTCAGGCGAGGCGGCTACACCTTC. It encodes CASSFRRGGYTF.

There are many counts of this clonotype. The chain joins TRBV12-3 or TRBV12-4 to TRBJ2-6; maybe TRBD1 (6 bases). Trimming shortened V by 5 bases and J by 1 base, and 12 bases separated the two germline ends. The CDR3 loop spans 16 amino acids. CDR3 sequence: CASSLRTGSGANVLTF. The CDR3 DNA sequence: TGTGCCAGCAGTCTACGTACAGGGTCTGGGGCCAACGTCCTGACTTTC.

This clonotype was seen just once. The chain joins TRBV20-1 to TRBJ2-1; 7 nucleotides line up with TRBD2. From germline, CDR1 is DFQATT and CDR2 SNEGSKA (reference sequence). The CDR3 totals 16 residues. The V gene end was trimmed by 7 bases and the J gene end by 3 bases; junction bases not matched to a gene: 15. The CDR3 loop reads CSVPEVSGRSYNEQFF. The CDR3 DNA sequence: TGCAGTGTCCCCGAAGTTAGCGGGCGCAGCTACAATGAGCAGTTCTTC.

This clonotype was seen at least ten times. The gene calls are TRBV6-1 and TRBJ2-7; D uncertain. Germline V CDR1 and CDR2: MNHNS, SASEGT. Trimming removed 6 bases at V and 1 base at J, with 13 bases between. There are 14 residues in the CDR3. The CDR3 spells CASRTGYESYEQYF. The CDR3 region has the DNA TGTGCCAGCAGAACTGGGTACGAATCCTACGAGCAGTACTTC.

This clonotype was detected ten times or more. The V and J genes are TRBV5-1 and TRBJ1-1; no firm D call. Trimming took off 0 bases at V and 7 bases at J, with 13 bases between the two ends. CDR1 and CDR2 from the germline V gene are SGHRS and YFSETQ. The CDR3 is made up of 14 amino acids. The CDR3 loop is CASSLDRASDEAFF. In DNA form, the CDR3 reads TGCGCCAGCAGCTTGGATCGGGCCTCGGATGAAGCTTTCTTT.

This clonotype has at least ten counts. This chain's CDR3 is CASSSPTSGRAFGTGELFF. The CDR3 region has the DNA TGTGCCAGCAGCTCCCCGACTAGCGGGAGGGCCTTTGGAACCGGGGAGCTGTTTTTT. The chain is built from TRBV11-1 and TRBJ2-2; TRBD2 matches at 14 bases. Germline assignment: CDR1 SGHAT and CDR2 FQDESV (reference sequence). Trimming took 4 bases from V and 5 from J; bases not matched to a gene: 12. CDR3 size: 19 residues.

This clonotype showed up many times. The V call is TRBV20-1, the J call TRBJ2-3, with 7 positions matching TRBD1. The germline gives CDR1 DFQATT, CDR2 SNEGSKA (reference sequence). The J segment lost 2 bases and the V segment lost 2 bases, leaving 4 bases of the junction unmatched. The CDR3 runs 14 residues. Here the CDR3 reads CSARRQGPTDTQYF. The CDR3 coding sequence is TGCAGTGCTAGACGACAGGGTCCCACAGATACGCAGTATTTT.

This clonotype showed up many times. This chain connects TRBV12-3 or TRBV12-4 to TRBJ2-2, with 7 nucleotides matching TRBD1. The CDR3 extends over 14 amino acids. After removal of 5 bases from V and 2 bases from J, the junction contained 2 bases not matched to a gene. The CDR3 DNA reads TGTGCCAGCAGTAGGGACAGCAACACCGGGGAGCTGTTTTTT. Translating gives CASSRDSNTGELFF.

Ten or more counts support this clonotype. The chain has TRBV20-1 and TRBJ1-5; 9 nucleotides line up with TRBD1. CDR3 size: 17 residues. The J segment lost 0 bases and the V segment lost 7 bases, leaving 13 bases of the junction unmatched. Germline assignment: CDR1 DFQATT and CDR2 SNEGSKA (reference sequence). CDR3 residues: CSGPGTGSCRSNQPQHF. The CDR3 DNA sequence: TGCAGTGGCCCCGGGACAGGGTCGTGTCGTAGCAATCAGCCCCAGCATTTT.

This clonotype has at least ten counts. V and J are TRBV20-1 and TRBJ2-3; the D is unclear. The CDR3 is 14 residues long. The V gene lost 0 bases and the J gene lost 0 bases, with 7 bases spanning the gap. The germline CDR1 and CDR2 sequences are DFQATT and SNEGSKA (reference sequence). The CDR3 reads CSARESTSTDTQYF. CDR3 nucleotides: TGCAGTGCTAGAGAGTCTACCAGCACAGATACGCAGTATTTT.

This clonotype was seen many times. The V gene is TRBV29-1, the J gene TRBJ2-3, with D tentatively TRBD2 (5 bases). Germline V gene sequence: CDR1 SQVTM, CDR2 ANQGSEA. There are 9 residues in the CDR3. V lost 6 bases and J 14 bases, leaving 12 bases between the germline ends. For the CDR3, the DNA is TGCAGCGTCGGGGATTTCAGGTATTTT. Translated, it gives CSVGDFRYF.

To note about this clonotype: One junction end disagrees with the germline gene, perhaps due to a read error. This chain's CDR3 is CASGMLAGEGTDTQYF. The CDR3 DNA follows: TGTGCCAGTGGTATGCTAGCGGGAGAAGGCACAGATACGCAGTATTTT. The chain links TRBV19 to TRBJ2-3, with TRBD2 matching over 10 bases. The CDR3 loop spans 16 amino acids. The germline V gene has CDR1 LNHDA and CDR2 SQIVND (reference sequence).

The rearrangement links TRBV20-1 to TRBJ1-1, with 8 nucleotides matching TRBD1. This CDR3 spans 14 amino acids. Germline CDR1 reads DFQATT; CDR2 reads SNEGSKA (reference sequence). The V segment lost 2 bases and the J segment 5 bases; nucleotides outside the gene matches: 7. This CDR3 reads CSARNRGSGTEAFF. In DNA, the CDR3 is TGCAGTGCTAGAAACAGGGGGTCAGGAACTGAAGCTTTCTTT.

CDR3 coding DNA: TGTGCCAGCAGCCAGATACGGGACAGGGTGAACAATGAGCAGTTCTTC. Translating it yields CASSQIRDRVNNEQFF. The chain employs TRBV14 and TRBJ2-1, with 9 positions matching TRBD1. V lost 3 bases, J lost 5 bases, and 8 bases stayed unmatched. CDR3 size: 16 residues. Per germline, CDR1 SGHDN and CDR2 FVKESK.

This clonotype was seen repeatedly, ten times or more. The rearrangement uses TRBV5-5 and TRBJ2-3, with 11 bases that match TRBD2. V dropped 4 bases and J dropped 1; count of bases not matched to a gene: 8. CDR3 size: 17 residues. Germline V lookup: CDR1 SGHKS, CDR2 YYEKEE (reference sequence). This chain's CDR3 is CASSATPGLAGTDTQYF. The CDR3 nucleotides read TGTGCCAGCAGCGCCACACCGGGACTAGCGGGCACAGATACGCAGTATTTT.

The chain is built from TRBV3-1 and TRBJ2-3, with D maybe TRBD1 (6 bases). This CDR3 is 17 amino acids long. V lost 1 base, J lost 3 bases, and 17 bases lay in between. The germline V gene has CDR1 LGHDT and CDR2 YNNKEL (reference sequence). The CDR3 bases are TGTGCCAGCAGCCAAGCAAAATTCGACAGGTTGACAGATACGCAGTATTTT. It specifies CASSQAKFDRLTDTQYF.

The table lists this clonotype with a few counts. The chain links TRBV7-8 to TRBJ2-7, with unresolved D. This CDR3 contains 15 residues. CDR1 is SGHVS and CDR2 is FQNEAQ in the germline V gene. The ends were cut back, 5 bases at V and 3 bases at J, with 17 bases in the middle. CDR3 residues: CASSPLDGVGYEQYF. For the CDR3, the DNA is TGTGCCAGCAGCCCCCTGGACGGAGTAGGCTACGAGCAGTACTTC.

V usage is TRBV20-1 and J usage is TRBJ2-7; 11 bases agree with TRBD2. V dropped 4 bases and J dropped 4; count of bases not matched to a gene: 6. This CDR3 has 14 residues. In germline, CDR1 is DFQATT, CDR2 SNEGSKA (reference sequence). This CDR3 reads CSATWGTSGYEQYF. In DNA, the CDR3 is TGCAGTGCTACTTGGGGGACTAGCGGTTACGAGCAGTACTTC.

This clonotype has a count of ten or more. CDR3 sequence: CASSLGLQAGGYTF. CDR3 nucleotides: TGCGCCAGCAGCTTGGGGCTCCAGGCTGGTGGCTACACCTTC. The J gene is TRBJ1-2, the V gene TRBV5-1; no firm D call. Germline CDR1 and CDR2: SGHRS and YFSETQ. V dropped 0 bases and J dropped 7 bases, with 13 bases sitting between them. CDR3 length: 14 residues.

This clonotype was counted at least ten times. CDR3 amino acids: CSVWGGYTGSYNEQFF. The CDR3 nucleotides are TGCAGCGTTTGGGGGGGTTATACCGGCTCCTACAATGAGCAGTTCTTC. The J gene is TRBJ2-1, the V gene TRBV29-1; 7 nucleotides match TRBD2. This CDR3 contains 16 residues. The junction had 10 bases not matched to a gene; V was cut back by 5 bases and J by 0 bases. Germline CDR1 and CDR2: SQVTM and ANQGSEA.

This sequence joins TRBV5-4 and TRBJ2-3; D is undetermined. Germline V gene sequence: CDR1 SGHNT, CDR2 YYREEE (reference sequence). Trimming cost V 3 bases and J 0 bases, with 11 bases left between them. CDR3 length equals 15 residues. The CDR3 loop is CASSSGPTSTDTQYF. The CDR3 DNA sequence: TGTGCCAGCAGCTCAGGACCCACTAGCACAGATACGCAGTATTTT. Full variable domain (missing parts from reference TRBV5-4 and TRBJ2-3): ETGVTQSPTHLIKTRGQQVTLRCSSQSGHNTVSWYQQALGQGPQFIFQYYREEENGRGNFPPRFSGLQFPNYSSELNVNALELDDSALYLCASSSGPTSTDTQYFGPGTRLTVL.